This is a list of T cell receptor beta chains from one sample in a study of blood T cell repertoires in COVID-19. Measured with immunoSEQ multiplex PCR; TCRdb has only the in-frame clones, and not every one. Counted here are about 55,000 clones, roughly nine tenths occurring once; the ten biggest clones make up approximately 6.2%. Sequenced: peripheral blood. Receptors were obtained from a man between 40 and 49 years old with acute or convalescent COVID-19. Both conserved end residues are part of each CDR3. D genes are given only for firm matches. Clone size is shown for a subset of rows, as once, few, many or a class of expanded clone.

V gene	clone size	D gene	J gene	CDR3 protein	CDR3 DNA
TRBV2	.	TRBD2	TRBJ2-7	CASREASRGTTFYEQYF	TGTGCCAGCCGCGAGGCCTCACGTGGGACTACTTTCTACGAGCAGTACTTC
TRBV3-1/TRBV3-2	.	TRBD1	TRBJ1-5	CASSNRGGQPQHF	TGTGCCAGCAGCAACAGGGGTGGTCAGCCCCAGCATTTT
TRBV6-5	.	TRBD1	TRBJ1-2	CASSPGQGSYGYTF	TGTGCCAGCAGCCCGGGACAGGGATCCTATGGCTACACCTTC
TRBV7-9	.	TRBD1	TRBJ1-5	CASSLGTGDNQPQHF	TGTGCCAGCAGCTTAGGGACAGGGGACAATCAGCCCCAGCATTTT
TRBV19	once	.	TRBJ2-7	CASSLQEKQYF	TGTGCCAGTAGTCTACAGGAAAAGCAGTACTTC
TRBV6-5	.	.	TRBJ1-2	CATGHGVNYGYTF	TGTGCCACGGGACACGGGGTGAACTATGGCTACACCTTC
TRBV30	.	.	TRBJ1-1	CAWSATSTGNTEAFF	TGTGCCTGGAGTGCAACCTCAACAGGGAACACTGAAGCTTTCTTT
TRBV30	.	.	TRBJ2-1	CASTTGGPWEQFF	TGTGCCTCTACGACTGGGGGCCCGTGGGAGCAGTTCTTC
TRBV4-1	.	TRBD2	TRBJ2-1	CASSHLGGSGRLGWNEQFF	TGCGCCAGCAGCCACCTAGGGGGTAGCGGGAGACTGGGATGGAATGAGCAGTTCTTC
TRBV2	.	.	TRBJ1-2	CASSERGYGYTF	TGTGCCAGCAGTGAAAGGGGCTATGGCTACACCTTC
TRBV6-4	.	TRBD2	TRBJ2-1	CASSDFVGLAIGEQFF	TGTGCCAGCAGTGACTTTGTGGGACTAGCAATTGGTGAGCAGTTCTTC
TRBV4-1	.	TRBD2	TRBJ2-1	CASSHKAGAYNEQFF	TGCGCCAGCAGCCACAAAGCGGGAGCGTACAATGAGCAGTTCTTC
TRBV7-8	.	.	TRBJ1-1	CASSLDRTEAFF	TGTGCCAGCAGCTTAGACAGAACAGAAGCTTTCTTT
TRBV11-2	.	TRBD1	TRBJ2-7	CASSLGTGEYEQYF	TGTGCCAGCAGCTTAGGGACAGGGGAATACGAGCAGTACTTC
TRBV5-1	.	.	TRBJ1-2	CASSAFLTSDGYTF	TGCGCCAGCTCTGCATTTCTAACGTCTGATGGCTACACCTTC
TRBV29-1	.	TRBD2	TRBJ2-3	CSVAGASGRGGTDTQYF	TGCAGCGTTGCCGGGGCTAGCGGGAGAGGGGGCACAGATACGCAGTATTTT
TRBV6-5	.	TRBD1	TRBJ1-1	CASTPQGAWGTEAFF	TGTGCCAGCACCCCACAGGGGGCGTGGGGCACTGAAGCTTTCTTT
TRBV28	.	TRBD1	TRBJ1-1	CASRTGGMNTEAFF	TGTGCCAGCAGGACAGGGGGCATGAACACTGAAGCTTTCTTT
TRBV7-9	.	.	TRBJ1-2	CASSLVGSGRYGYTF	TGTGCCAGCAGCTTAGTAGGCAGCGGGAGATATGGCTACACCTTC
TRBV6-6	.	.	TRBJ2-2	CASTRGARSGELFF	TGTGCCAGCACACGGGGGGCTAGATCCGGGGAGCTGTTTTTT
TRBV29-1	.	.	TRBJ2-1	CSVEDNYNEQFF	TGCAGCGTTGAGGACAACTACAATGAGCAGTTCTTC
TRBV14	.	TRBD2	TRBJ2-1	CASSQVLAGGLRNEQFF	TGTGCCAGCAGCCAAGTTCTAGCGGGAGGGCTGCGGAATGAGCAGTTCTTC
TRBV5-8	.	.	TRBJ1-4	CASSLFAGEGEKLFF	TGTGCCAGCAGCTTGTTTGCAGGGGAGGGTGAAAAACTGTTTTTT
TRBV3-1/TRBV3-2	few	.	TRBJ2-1	CASSVSFPDNEQFF	TGTGCCAGCAGCGTCTCTTTTCCCGACAATGAGCAGTTCTTC
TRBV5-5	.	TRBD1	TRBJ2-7	CASSLGGQGAYEQYF	TGTGCCAGCAGCTTGGGGGGACAGGGGGCTTACGAGCAGTACTTC
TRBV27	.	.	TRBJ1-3	CASSPGSHRDNSGNTIYF	TGTGCCAGCAGTCCCGGGTCTCACAGGGATAACTCTGGAAACACCATATATTTT
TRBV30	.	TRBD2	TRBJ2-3	CAWTRLAGVGDTQYF	TGTGCCTGGACCCGACTAGCGGGAGTTGGAGATACGCAGTATTTT
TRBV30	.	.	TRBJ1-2	CAGYLGEATYGYTF	TGTGCCGGGTACCTCGGAGAGGCAACTTATGGCTACACCTTC
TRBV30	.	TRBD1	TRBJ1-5	CAWSRGQGPWQPQHF	TGTGCCTGGAGTAGGGGACAGGGGCCGTGGCAGCCCCAGCATTTT
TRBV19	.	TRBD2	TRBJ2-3	CASSISAGAGTDTQYF	TGTGCCAGTAGTATCTCAGCGGGAGCGGGCACAGATACGCAGTATTTT
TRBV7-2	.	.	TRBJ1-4	CASKQDSTNEKLFF	TGTGCCAGCAAGCAGGACTCAACTAATGAAAAACTGTTTTTT
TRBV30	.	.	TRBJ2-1	CAWSPRDEQFF	TGTGCCTGGAGCCCGAGAGATGAGCAGTTCTTC
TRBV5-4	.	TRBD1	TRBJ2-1	CASSKGQPNEQFF	TGTGCCAGCAGCAAGGGACAGCCCAATGAGCAGTTCTTC
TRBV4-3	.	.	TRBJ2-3	CASSRLLTDTQYF	TGCGCCAGCAGCCGGCTTCTCACAGATACGCAGTATTTT
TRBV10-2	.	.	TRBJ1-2	CASSKGDGYTF	TGCGCCAGCAGTAAGGGAGATGGCTACACCTTC
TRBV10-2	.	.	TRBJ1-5	CASKETGYEGQPQHF	TGCGCCAGCAAAGAGACAGGCTACGAGGGTCAGCCCCAGCATTTT
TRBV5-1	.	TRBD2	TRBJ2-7	CASSWGLAGAEQYF	TGCGCCAGCAGCTGGGGACTAGCGGGAGCCGAGCAGTACTTC
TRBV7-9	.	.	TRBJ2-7	CASSLAPGDYEQYF	TGTGCCAGCAGCTTAGCTCCGGGAGACTACGAGCAGTACTTC
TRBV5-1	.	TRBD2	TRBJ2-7	CASSFRTSGESSYEQYF	TGCGCCAGCAGCTTTCGGACTAGCGGGGAGAGCTCCTACGAGCAGTACTTC
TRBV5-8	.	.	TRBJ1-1	CASSLPGNTEAFF	TGTGCCAGCAGCTTGCCAGGGAACACTGAAGCTTTCTTT
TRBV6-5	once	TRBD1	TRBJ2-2	CASSYGDRVTGELFF	TGTGCCAGCAGTTACGGGGACAGGGTAACCGGGGAGCTGTTTTTT
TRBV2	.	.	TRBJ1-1	CASTVHSTEAFF	TGTGCCAGCACCGTCCACTCCACTGAAGCTTTCTTT
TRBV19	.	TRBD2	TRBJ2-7	CASSIDLWGGASYEQYF	TGTGCCAGTAGTATAGATCTATGGGGAGGGGCCTCCTACGAGCAGTACTTC
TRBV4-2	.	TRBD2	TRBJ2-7	CASSPGLAGVGNEQYF	TGTGCCAGCAGCCCGGGACTAGCGGGAGTGGGCAACGAGCAGTACTTC
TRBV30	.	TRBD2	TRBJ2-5	CAWSVEGGRETQYF	TGTGCCTGGAGTGTGGAGGGAGGGAGAGAGACCCAGTACTTC
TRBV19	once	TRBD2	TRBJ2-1	CASSPRTSSYNEQFF	TGTGCCAGTAGCCCCCGGACTAGCTCCTACAATGAGCAGTTCTTC
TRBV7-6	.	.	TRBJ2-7	CASSLGSGYEQYF	TGTGCCAGCAGCTTAGGATCGGGGTACGAGCAGTACTTC
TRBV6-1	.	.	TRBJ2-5	CASSELDRGTQYF	TGTGCCAGCAGTGAATTGGATAGGGGCACCCAGTACTTC
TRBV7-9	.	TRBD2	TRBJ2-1	CASSLMRLATNEQFF	TGTGCCAGCAGTTTAATGAGACTAGCGACCAATGAGCAGTTCTTC
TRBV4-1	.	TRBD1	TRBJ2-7	CASSQREGSDRIAYEQYF	TGCGCCAGCAGCCAAAGGGAAGGGTCGGACAGGATTGCCTACGAGCAGTACTTC
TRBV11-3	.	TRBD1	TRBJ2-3	CASSARQGSDTQYF	TGTGCCAGCAGCGCACGACAGGGTTCAGATACGCAGTATTTT
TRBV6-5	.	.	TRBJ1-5	CASSSRGSQPQHF	TGTGCCAGCAGTTCCCGGGGTAGTCAGCCCCAGCATTTT
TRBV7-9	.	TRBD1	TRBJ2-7	CASSIGQGGSYEQYF	TGTGCCAGCAGCATCGGACAGGGAGGTTCCTACGAGCAGTACTTC